Listed below are T cell receptor beta chains from one sample, sequenced in a study of blood T cell repertoires in COVID-19. Some clones are missing from TCRdb's copy, which holds only in-frame ones; the method was immunoSEQ multiplex PCR. The sample lists some 200,000 clones; roughly 87% were seen once. The specimen sequenced was PBMCs or T cells enriched from blood (not recorded which). The origin of the receptors is a woman aged 25 to 45 who had recovered from COVID-19. The conserved cysteine and the conserved F or W are not part of the CDR3 here.

J gene | CDR3 length | V gene | CDR3 protein
TRBJ1-2 | 10 | TRBV5-1 | ASSSDSYGYT
TRBJ1-2 | 13 | TRBV5-4 | ASSFPGQGAEGYT
TRBJ1-5 | 13 | TRBV18 | ASSSGQISNQPQH
TRBJ2-7 | 12 | TRBV24-1 | ATKKTGSSYEQY
TRBJ2-7 | 12 | TRBV5-1 | ASSDPGSTYEQY
TRBJ1-2 | 13 | TRBV6-4 | ASSPEFEDNYGYT
TRBJ1-5 | 12 | TRBV2 | ASSSTGVNQPQH
TRBJ2-7 | 13 | TRBV4-3 | ASSQEARDIAEQY
TRBJ1-3 | 12 | TRBV25-1 | ASRDRASGNTIY
TRBJ1-2 | 12 | TRBV29-1 | SGGEGQELYGYT
TRBJ2-1 | 13 | TRBV11-3 | ASSPGTTLYNEQF
TRBJ1-5 | 12 | TRBV27 | ASSESYSNQPQH
TRBJ2-7 | 12 | TRBV9 | ASSVGDRIYEQY
TRBJ2-7 | 12 | TRBV6-6 | ASSRAGGLYEQY
TRBJ1-2 | 11 | TRBV3-1/TRBV3-2 | ASSQVTVGGYT
TRBJ2-7 | 14 | TRBV4-1 | ASSQHPGLAGGEQY
TRBJ2-3 | 15 | TRBV4-2 | ASSQRHGTSGTDTQY
TRBJ1-2 | 13 | TRBV16 | ASSQSPREMYGYT
TRBJ1-2 | 11 | TRBV6-6 | ASSYFPGEGYT
TRBJ2-3 | 14 | TRBV13 | ASSHAGTSGRYTQY
TRBJ2-7 | 14 | TRBV14 | ASSPHQGKKYYEQY
TRBJ1-4 | 11 | TRBV29-1 | SAAEGPSEKLF
TRBJ1-1 | 14 | TRBV30 | AWTPLDSLMNTEAF
TRBJ2-5 | 12 | TRBV4-3 | ASSYHRGPETQY
TRBJ2-1 | 12 | TRBV21-1 | ASITGSSYNEQF
TRBJ2-6 | 14 | TRBV5-1 | ASSVGRGSGANVLT
TRBJ2-1 | 14 | TRBV9 | ASSVVGRARYNEQF
TRBJ1-2 | 14 | TRBV6-2/TRBV6-3 | ASSYVDSLPNYGYT
TRBJ2-1 | 15 | TRBV11-2 | ASSLAGLAVSYNEQF
TRBJ1-4 | 13 | TRBV11-1 | ASSSRTAINEKLF
TRBJ1-4 | 11 | TRBV25-1 | ASRMAANEKLF
TRBJ2-7 | 15 | TRBV11-3 | ASSFRTSGMRAYEQY
TRBJ1-1 | 11 | TRBV7-8 | ASSLPGGGEAF
TRBJ1-2 | 12 | TRBV14 | ASSQVRANYGYT
TRBJ2-2 | 15 | TRBV15 | ATSRVSTGYYTGELF
TRBJ1-2 | 14 | TRBV27 | ASSTTSGFTGYGYT
TRBJ1-2 | 11 | TRBV7-2 | ASRPGGNYGYT
TRBJ2-5 | 14 | TRBV5-1 | ASSVGLAVTQETQY
TRBJ1-2 | 9 | TRBV30 | AWNTVYGYT
TRBJ1-3 | 13 | TRBV5-1 | ASSLESRSGNTIY
TRBJ1-3 | 12 | TRBV28 | ASSFYGSGNTIY
TRBJ2-1 | 10 | TRBV6-5 | ASSTQGDEQF